Below, 19 T cell receptor beta chains from the same sample are listed, as sequenced in a study of T cell changes during pregnancy in multiple sclerosis. Repertoires were generated with immunoSEQ multiplex PCR, while TCRdb's copy carries only in-frame clones and drops some. The data contain about 70,000 clones, about 93% of them singletons. The sequencing used CD4+ T cells from peripheral blood mononuclear cells, collected after pregnancy. Receptors were obtained from a female donor with multiple sclerosis, enrolled in a pregnancy study.

CDR3 region: CASTPEGRSYEQYF. Here the CDR3 DNA reads TGTGCCAGCACCCCGGAGGGCCGCTCCTACGAGCAGTACTTC. This chain uses TRBV27 with TRBJ2-7, with D perhaps matching TRBD2 (6 bases). CDR1 is MNHEY and CDR2 is SMNVEV in the germline V gene (reference sequence). V was clipped by 7 bases and J by 0 bases, with 13 bases between them. The CDR3 is made up of 14 amino acids.

CDR3 in DNA: TGTGCCTGGAGCAGGGGGAGCGCTGGAAACACCATATATTTT. Amino acid sequence: CAWSRGSAGNTIYF. The chain links TRBV30 to TRBJ1-3; 7 bases agree with TRBD1. CDR3 size: 14 residues. Germline V gives CDR1 GTSNPN, CDR2 SVGIG (reference sequence). V was clipped by 3 bases and J by 2 bases; unmatched bases: 4.

The genes are TRBV5-1 and TRBJ2-2; 9 bases are a match to TRBD1. This CDR3 region has 15 residues. The germline CDR1 and CDR2 sequences are SGHRS and YFSETQ. Trimming removed 4 bases from V and 5 bases from J; junction bases left unmatched: 6. The CDR3, as DNA: TGCGCCAGCAGCCGCGGACAGGGGAGGACCGGGGAGCTGTTTTTT. Translation: CASSRGQGRTGELFF. The variable domain in full, with the rest retrieved from reference TRBV5-1 and TRBJ2-2, is KAGVTQTPRYLIKTRGQQVTLSCSPISGHRSVSWYQQTPGQGLQFLFEYFSETQRNKGNFPGRFSGRQFSNSRSEMNVSTLELGDSALYLCASSRGQGRTGELFFGEGSRLTVL.

The rearrangement uses TRBV7-3 and TRBJ2-7; 8 bases line up with TRBD1. Germline V gene data show CDR1 as SGHTA and CDR2 as FQGTGA. Trimming at V came to 1 base and at J to 4 bases, leaving 6 bases not matched to a gene. The CDR3 sequence is 15 residues long. The CDR3, as DNA: TGTGCCAGCAGCTTAATGGGGACAGGAGATTACGAGCAGTACTTC. Translating it yields CASSLMGTGDYEQYF.

The V call is TRBV7-9, the J call TRBJ1-1, with D possibly TRBD1 on 5 matching bases. Germline lookup yields CDR1 SEHNR and CDR2 FQNEAQ (reference sequence). CDR3 length: 14 residues. The germline V and J ends were trimmed by 1 base and 6 bases, with 12 bases remaining between them. CDR3 sequence reads: CASSLGGTSSEAFF. CDR3 nucleotide sequence: TGTGCCAGCAGCTTAGGGGGCACAAGCTCTGAAGCTTTCTTT. The variable domain in full, with the rest retrieved from reference TRBV7-9 and TRBJ1-1, is DTGVSQNPRHKITKRGQNVTFRCDPISEHNRLYWYRQTLGQGPEFLTYFQNEAQLEKSRLLSDRFSAERPKGSFSTLEIQRTEQGDSAMYLCASSLGGTSSEAFFGQGTRLTVV.

V usage is TRBV5-6 and J usage is TRBJ1-6, with 10 bases identical to TRBD1. This CDR3 spans 16 amino acids. Germline V lookup: CDR1 SGHDT, CDR2 YYEEEE. V dropped 4 bases and J dropped 3; count of bases not matched to a gene: 4. CDR3 loop: CASSKDRGDYNSPLHF. CDR3 DNA: TGTGCCAGCAGCAAGGACAGGGGGGACTATAATTCACCCCTCCACTTT.

The genes are TRBV4-1 and TRBJ2-4; the D gene is possibly TRBD2 (6 bases). Germline V lookup: CDR1 MGHRA, CDR2 YSYEKL. This CDR3 contains 17 residues. The V end lost 1 base, the J end lost 7 bases, and 20 bases lay between the germline ends. The CDR3 DNA reads TGCGCCAGCAGCCAAGCGCCACTAGCATTGGCGAAGAACATTCAGTACTTC. Translating gives CASSQAPLALAKNIQYF.

This clone came up once. The V call is TRBV6-6, the J call TRBJ2-7, with 9 positions matching TRBD2. The CDR3 has 15 residues. The V gene's germline CDR1 is MNHNY and CDR2 SVGAGI (reference sequence). Trimming removed 3 bases from V and 5 bases from J; junction bases left unmatched: 8. The CDR3 DNA sequence: TGTGCCAGCAGTTATGGGGAGCGGGGGGAAAACGAGCAGTACTTC. Its translation: CASSYGERGENEQYF.

The chain carries TRBV7-2 and TRBJ1-2; a possible D gene is TRBD1 (5 bases). The germline gives CDR1 SGHTA, CDR2 FQGNSA. This CDR3 has 13 amino acids. Trimming removed 5 bases at V and 8 bases at J, with 15 bases between. The CDR3 coding sequence is TGTGCCAGCAGCCCGACGGGACTCCCAGGCTACACCTTC. This gives the protein CASSPTGLPGYTF.

This clone was observed once. The chain links TRBV11-2 to TRBJ2-5, with TRBD1 matching over 7 bases. V shed 1 base and J 4 bases; nucleotides not matched to a gene: 6. CDR1 is SGHAT and CDR2 is FQNNGV in the germline V gene. The CDR3 contains 15 residues. The CDR3 nucleotides read TGTGCCAGCAGCTTAGCAGGGACAGTAGGAGAGACCCAGTACTTC. This sequence encodes CASSLAGTVGETQYF.

This clone is a singleton in its sample. The rearrangement links TRBV5-6 to TRBJ2-3, with 8 positions matching TRBD1. CDR3 length: 15 amino acids. The V gene's germline CDR1 is SGHDT and CDR2 YYEEEE. The junction had 6 bases not matched to a gene; V was cut back by 0 bases and J by 6 bases. CDR3 protein: CASSLAGRGQDTQYF. CDR3 DNA sequence: TGTGCCAGCAGCTTGGCAGGCAGGGGGCAGGATACGCAGTATTTT. Supplemented by reference TRBV5-6 and TRBJ2-3, the full variable domain reads DAGVTQSPTHLIKTRGQQVTLRCSPKSGHDTVSWYQQALGQGPQFIFQYYEEEERQRGNFPDRFSGHQFPNYSSELNVNALLLGDSALYLCASSLAGRGQDTQYFGPGTRLTVL.

This chain uses TRBV15 with TRBJ2-3; 8 positions match TRBD2. Looked up from germline, CDR1 is LNHNV and CDR2 is YYDKDF (reference sequence). The V segment lost 0 bases and the J segment 4 bases; nucleotides outside the gene matches: 9. The CDR3 extends over 17 amino acids. CDR3 amino acids: CATSREVASGWADTQYF. The CDR3 nucleotides are TGTGCCACCAGCAGAGAAGTGGCTAGCGGGTGGGCAGATACGCAGTATTTT.

The V gene is TRBV5-1, the J gene TRBJ1-1; the match to TRBD1 covers 9 bases. V shed 4 bases, J shed 4 bases, and the junction held 11 bases outside the gene matches. CDR1 is SGHRS, CDR2 YFSETQ, per germline. The CDR3 runs 16 residues. CDR3 bases: TGCGCCAGCAGCGCCGGGACAGGGTGGTATGGCACTGAAGCTTTCTTT. The encoded protein is CASSAGTGWYGTEAFF.

This clone was found once. The rearrangement links TRBV5-4 to TRBJ1-5; D might be TRBD1 (6 bases). V shed 1 base and J shed 7 bases, with 15 bases lying between them. The germline V gene encodes CDR1 SGHNT and CDR2 YYREEE (reference sequence). This CDR3 comprises 15 residues. The DNA of the CDR3 is TGTGCCAGCAGCTTGTTTGAAGCGGGGGGCCAGCCCCAGCATTTT. Translating gives CASSLFEAGGQPQHF.

This chain links TRBV18 with TRBJ1-3, with D possibly matching TRBD1 (5 bases). The CDR3 totals 14 residues. Trimming took off 0 bases at V and 2 bases at J, with 5 bases between the two ends. The V gene's germline CDR1 is KGHSH and CDR2 LQKENI. The CDR3 protein is CASSPPGAGNTIYF. The CDR3 region has the DNA TGTGCCAGCTCACCACCAGGGGCTGGAAACACCATATATTTT.

The rearrangement links TRBV13 to TRBJ2-1, with 10 bases fitting TRBD2. The CDR3 has 14 residues. Trimming removed 11 bases from V and 7 bases from J; junction bases left unmatched: 11. The germline V gene encodes CDR1 PRHDT and CDR2 FYEKMQ (reference sequence). The CDR3 DNA reads TGTGCCGGCGCTAGCGGGGGCCCTCGGAATGAGCAGTTCTTC. Amino acids: CAGASGGPRNEQFF.

The CDR3 reads CASSLSGLNEKLFF. DNA for the CDR3: TGCGCCAGCAGCTTGAGCGGTTTGAATGAAAAACTGTTTTTT. The chain employs TRBV5-1 and TRBJ1-4; no reliable D call. Trimming left V 1 base short and J 5 bases short, with 9 bases between. The CDR3 consists of 14 residues. Germline CDR1 SGHRS, CDR2 YFSETQ.

This CDR3 is CASSWTGASVLGTEAFF. The CDR3, as DNA: TGCGCCAGCAGTTGGACAGGGGCTTCCGTTCTCGGCACTGAAGCTTTCTTT. This sequence joins TRBV5-1 and TRBJ1-1; the match to TRBD1 covers 9 bases. The length of the CDR3 is 17 residues. Per germline, CDR1 SGHRS and CDR2 YFSETQ. Trimming cost V 5 bases and J 4 bases; bases outside gene matches: 15.

This chain joins TRBV19 and TRBJ2-3; D uncertain. The V gene lost 2 bases and the J gene lost 2 bases, with 11 bases spanning the gap. Germline values: CDR1 LNHDA, CDR2 SQIVND (reference sequence). The CDR3 is 15 amino acids. The CDR3, as DNA: TGTGCCAGTAGTATACTGGCGGCACCCACAGATACGCAGTATTTT. It codes for CASSILAAPTDTQYF.